Listed below are T cell receptor beta chains from one sample, sequenced in a study of cytomegalovirus exposure and HLA in healthy donors. Only in-frame clones appear in the TCRdb table, and some are missing; sequencing was by immunoSEQ multiplex PCR. This sample has 90,000 or so clones, with approximately 96% found just once. The sample was PBMCs. Every receptor here comes from a young man in good health and CMV-seronegative. CDR3s include the opening cysteine and the closing phenylalanine or tryptophan. D genes are given only for firm matches. Clone size appears in some rows only: once, few, many, or a class for an expanded clone.

>TRBJ1-1|TRBV30|13|.|.
CAWRGPGRAEAFF
TGTGCCTGGAGGGGCCCAGGGAGGGCTGAAGCTTTCTTT
>TRBJ2-1|TRBV9|17|.|TRBD2
CASSGRTSGSSYNEQFF
TGTGCCAGCAGCGGCCGGACTAGCGGGAGCTCCTACAATGAGCAGTTCTTC
>TRBJ1-3|TRBV19|13|.|TRBD1
CASLDRAGNTIYF
TGTGCCAGTTTAGACAGGGCTGGAAACACCATATATTTT
>TRBJ2-7|TRBV7-8|16|.|TRBD2
CASSPTETSVRYEQYF
TGTGCCAGCAGCCCCACCGAGACTAGCGTTAGGTACGAGCAGTACTTC
>TRBJ2-7|TRBV14|16|.|TRBD1
CASSHLWGQGRYEQYF
TGTGCCAGCAGCCACCTTTGGGGACAGGGACGCTACGAGCAGTACTTC
>TRBJ2-7|TRBV19|13|.|TRBD1
CATQRTGSYEQYF
TGTGCCACTCAACGGACAGGCTCCTACGAGCAGTACTTC
>TRBJ2-7|TRBV7-8|13|.|TRBD1
CASSHRGSYEQYF
TGTGCCAGCAGCCACAGGGGGTCCTACGAGCAGTACTTC
>TRBJ1-1|TRBV10-1|14|.|.
CASSDGTKNTEAFF
TGCGCCAGCAGTGACGGGACAAAGAACACTGAAGCTTTCTTT
>TRBJ2-7|TRBV4-2|16|.|.
CASSQVVRGLTYEQYF
TGTGCCAGCAGCCAAGTCGTCAGGGGTTTAACCTACGAGCAGTACTTC
>TRBJ1-1|TRBV28|12|.|TRBD1
CASRGTGGEAFF
TGTGCCAGCAGGGGGACAGGGGGTGAAGCTTTCTTT
>TRBJ2-3|TRBV5-1|17|.|TRBD2
CASSLEPAGQSTDTQYF
TGCGCCAGCAGCTTGGAACCAGCGGGGCAGAGCACAGATACGCAGTATTTT
>TRBJ1-2|TRBV2|12|.|.
CASSVRGYGYTF
TGTGCCAGCAGTGTGAGGGGGTATGGCTACACCTTC
>TRBJ1-2|TRBV30|15|.|TRBD1
CAWSAGQGGNYGYTF
TGTGCCTGGAGTGCAGGACAGGGGGGAAACTATGGCTACACCTTC
>TRBJ1-4|TRBV19|14|.|.
CASSGTEAGEKLFF
TGTGCCAGTAGCGGGACCGAGGCGGGGGAAAAACTGTTTTTT
>TRBJ2-1|TRBV11-3|15|.|TRBD1
CASSNRQGGFGEQFF
TGTGCCAGCAGCAATCGACAGGGTGGGTTTGGTGAGCAGTTCTTC
>TRBJ2-1|TRBV19|13|.|.
CASSVGAYNEQFF
TGTGCCAGTAGTGTCGGGGCCTACAATGAGCAGTTCTTC
>TRBJ2-1|TRBV5-1|14|.|.
CASSLDGSYNEQFF
TGCGCCAGCAGCCTGGACGGCTCCTACAATGAGCAGTTCTTC
>TRBJ2-5|TRBV7-6|16|once|.
CASSFSTGRLTETQYF
TGTGCCAGCAGCTTCTCGACAGGGAGGCTGACAGAGACCCAGTACTTC
>TRBJ2-7|TRBV28|16|.|.
CASSRLEGQRTYEQYF
TGTGCCAGCAGTCGCCTGGAGGGACAGAGGACCTACGAGCAGTACTTC
>TRBJ2-7|TRBV25-1|14|.|.
CASSGHTGTGEQYF
TGTGCCAGCAGTGGCCACACAGGGACGGGCGAGCAGTACTTC
>TRBJ2-3|TRBV5-4|16|once|TRBD2
CASSLGLAGFTDTQYF
TGTGCCAGCAGCTTGGGACTAGCGGGATTCACAGATACGCAGTATTTT
>TRBJ1-2|TRBV6-5|14|once|.
CASRRGGTNYGYTF
TGTGCCAGCCGACGGGGGGGCACTAACTATGGCTACACCTTC
>TRBJ2-3|TRBV2|16|.|TRBD2
CASTLQGAGVTDTQYF
TGTGCCAGCACCTTACAAGGGGCGGGAGTAACAGATACGCAGTATTTT
>TRBJ2-3|TRBV5-1|16|.|TRBD2
CASSLGLAGTTDTQYF
TGCGCCAGCAGCCTAGGACTAGCGGGAACCACAGATACGCAGTATTTT
>TRBJ2-3|TRBV19|12|.|.
CASKGGTDTQYF
TGTGCCAGTAAGGGGGGCACAGATACGCAGTATTTT
>TRBJ2-3|TRBV9|16|.|TRBD2
CASSVETSGSTDTQYF
TGTGCCAGCAGCGTAGAGACTAGCGGGAGCACAGATACGCAGTATTTT
>TRBJ2-7|TRBV27|14|.|TRBD1
CASSSRQGLYEQYF
TGTGCCAGCAGTTCAAGACAGGGTCTCTACGAGCAGTACTTC
>TRBJ1-2|TRBV18|12|.|.
CASSSGDSGYTF
TGTGCCAGCTCAAGCGGTGATTCTGGCTACACCTTC
>TRBJ2-3|TRBV19|18|.|.
CASSSPAGQISSTDTQYF
TGTGCCAGTAGTTCCCCTGCCGGACAGATCTCCAGCACAGATACGCAGTATTTT
>TRBJ1-1|TRBV21-1|14|.|.
CASSNLAGNTEAFF
TGTGCCAGCAGCAACTTGGCAGGAAACACTGAAGCTTTCTTT
>TRBJ2-5|TRBV11-2|16|.|.
CASSLGAMTGKETQYF
TGTGCCAGCAGCTTAGGGGCCATGACGGGGAAAGAGACCCAGTACTTC
>TRBJ1-1|TRBV30|16|few|.
CAWSVSGLQGNTEAFF
TGTGCCTGGAGTGTATCAGGTCTTCAGGGGAACACTGAAGCTTTCTTT
>TRBJ1-2|TRBV21-1|16|.|.
CASSKNWRGLAYGYTF
TGTGCCAGCAGCAAAAATTGGAGGGGGCTCGCCTATGGCTACACCTTC
>TRBJ1-1|TRBV7-6|13|.|TRBD1
CASSLQGDTEAFF
TGTGCCAGCAGCTTACAGGGGGACACTGAAGCTTTCTTT
>TRBJ2-1|TRBV7-3|15|.|TRBD1
CASSLTAGTGSEQFF
TGTGCCAGCAGCTTAACGGCCGGGACAGGTAGCGAGCAGTTCTTC
>TRBJ1-1|TRBV28|13|.|TRBD1
CASRTGSGTEAFF
TGTGCCAGCAGGACAGGGTCTGGCACTGAAGCTTTCTTT
>TRBJ2-5|TRBV5-1|12|.|.
CASSVGGETQYF
TGCGCCAGCAGCGTAGGGGGAGAGACCCAGTACTTC
>TRBJ2-1|TRBV25-1|14|.|.
CASSELVDNREQFF
TGTGCCAGCAGTGAATTAGTCGACAACAGAGAGCAGTTCTTC
>TRBJ2-3|TRBV28|17|.|TRBD2
CASTSGREYYGTDTQYF
TGTGCCTCAACCTCGGGGCGGGAGTATTACGGCACAGATACGCAGTATTTT
>TRBJ2-3|TRBV7-3|15|once|.
CASSRGSGSTDTQYF
TGTGCCAGCAGCAGGGGATCAGGGAGCACAGATACGCAGTATTTT
>TRBJ2-7|TRBV27|15|.|TRBD1
CASSLGTGGGYEQYF
TGTGCCAGCAGTTTAGGGACAGGGGGGGGGTACGAGCAGTACTTC
>TRBJ2-3|TRBV13|14|once|.
CASSLEGDFDTQYF
TGTGCCAGCAGCTTAGAAGGGGACTTTGATACGCAGTATTTT
>TRBJ1-4|TRBV6-5|13|once|TRBD1
CASSYSTGEKLFF
TGTGCCAGCAGTTACTCGACAGGGGAAAAACTGTTTTTT
>TRBJ1-3|TRBV18|16|.|.
CASSTLSQGSGNTIYF
TGTGCCAGCTCAACCTTATCGCAGGGCTCTGGAAACACCATATATTTT
>TRBJ1-4|TRBV5-1|14|.|TRBD1
CASSRDSTNEKLFF
TGCGCCAGCAGCCGGGACAGCACGAATGAAAAACTGTTTTTT
>TRBJ2-2|TRBV6-1|12|.|.
CASTANTGELFF
TGTGCCAGCACTGCGAACACCGGGGAGCTGTTTTTT
>TRBJ2-5|TRBV7-8|13|once|.
CASSLLRQETQYF
TGTGCCAGCAGCTTACTCCGCCAAGAGACCCAGTACTTC
>TRBJ2-3|TRBV13|17|.|.
CASSFSHYGERHGTQYF
TGTGCCAGCAGCTTTTCCCACTATGGGGAGCGTCATGGAACGCAGTATTTT